The clone carrying this T cell receptor (beta chain) was recorded once. Its specificity is not known. Profiled with immunoSEQ multiplex PCR; TCRdb holds only in-frame clones, not every one. The table shows roughly 90,000 clones, with approximately 91% occurring only once. This entry belongs to a study of OX40 agonist ivuxolimab in advanced cancers. Study as a whole: Three patients had partial responses: one hepatocellular carcinoma, two cutaneous melanoma.

CDR3 length: 15 residues. The V gene's germline CDR1 is MNHNS and CDR2 SASEGT. V lost 5 bases to trimming and J lost 10 bases, with 21 bases between them. General observations from the study: Dose levels from 0.1 to 3.0 mg/kg saw CD4+ and CD8+ blood T cells expand clonally by week 6.

The chain recombines TRBV6-1 with TRBJ2-1; possibly TRBD2 for D (6 bases). The TCR sequence derives from an adult with an advanced solid tumor such as melanoma, head and neck, liver or kidney cancer. The starting material was CD4+ or CD8+ T cells sorted from blood, obtained in a trial of the OX40 agonist ivuxolimab. CDR3 nucleotides: TGTGCCAGCAGTCCTCCGGGAGCCGGGGATGGAGAGCAGTTCTTC. It codes for CASSPPGAGDGEQFF.